These 4 T cell receptor beta chains share one sample of origin, sequenced in a study of OX40 agonist ivuxolimab in advanced cancers. The assay was immunoSEQ multiplex PCR, and TCRdb's table has in-frame clones only and misses some. The table has around 110,000 clones, about 91% seen once. Material: CD4+ or CD8+ T cells sorted from blood, obtained in a trial of the OX40 agonist ivuxolimab. The receptors come from an adult with an advanced solid tumor such as melanoma, head and neck, liver or kidney cancer.

The chain uses TRBV6-6 and TRBJ2-1, with 9 bases matching TRBD2. Germline values: CDR1 MNHNY, CDR2 SVGAGI (reference sequence). Germline trimming cut 6 bases from V and 0 bases from J; bases unmatched to any gene: 6. The CDR3 covers 16 residues. In nucleotides, the CDR3 is TGTGCCAGCAGATCAAGACTAGCGGACTCCTACAATGAGCAGTTCTTC. Amino acid sequence: CASRSRLADSYNEQFF.

This clone was seen once. The chain recombines TRBV28 with TRBJ2-2, with TRBD1 identical over 12 bases. V lost 6 bases and J lost 6; bases outside the gene matches: 5. CDR1 is MDHEN, CDR2 SYDVKM, per germline. The CDR3 is 15 residues long. CDR3 nucleotides: TGTGCCAGCAGCCGGGGACAGGGGGCCGCCGGGGAGCTGTTTTTT. This codes for CASSRGQGAAGELFF.

The gene calls are TRBV7-3 and TRBJ2-1; D uncertain. V shed 5 bases and J shed 5 bases, with 10 bases lying between them. This CDR3 contains 13 residues. The V gene's germline CDR1 is SGHTA and CDR2 FQGTGA. The CDR3 sequence is CASSLESHNEQFF. CDR3 DNA: TGTGCCAGCAGCCTAGAGTCGCACAATGAGCAGTTCTTC.

This chain links TRBV19 with TRBJ2-6; D may be TRBD1 (6 bases). From germline, CDR1 is LNHDA and CDR2 SQIVND (reference sequence). There are 20 residues in the CDR3. The germline V and J ends were trimmed by 6 bases and 1 base, with 25 bases remaining between them. CDR3 loop: CASSNFGGRVSISGANVLTF. CDR3 in DNA: TGTGCCAGTAGCAACTTTGGGGGCAGGGTTAGCATTTCTGGGGCCAACGTCCTGACTTTC.